This section outlines one T cell receptor (beta chain) sequence together with its context. The antigen remains unidentified. PCR was performed a second time for roughly 7 to 12 cycles using a sample-barcoded 5' primer and a J-beta primer mix. TCRdb fed the 5' RACE reads into MiXCR, producing one record per CDR3 protein. The sample holds hundreds of thousands of distinct CDR3 sequences, 20% to 25% seen once. The data are from a study of blood T cells in healthy people across ages. The CDR3 loop spans 15 amino acids. Unmatched junction bases numbered 6, after V lost 3 bases and J lost 4 bases. Germline V lookup: CDR1 MGHRA, CDR2 YSYEKL. General study results and limits: A roughly linear age-dependent decrease characterized TCR beta diversity per million T cells.

Sequencing was done on a sample of blood. The sequence was collected from a man aged 65-85 years in good health. The chain combines TRBV4-1 with TRBJ1-2; 9 bases map to TRBD1. The CDR3 DNA sequence: TGCGCCAGCAGCCAGGCCGCGGGACAGGGCTATGGCTACACCTTC. This sequence encodes CASSQAAGQGYGYTF.